These 15 T cell receptor beta chains share one sample of origin, sequenced in a study of vaccination and CD4 T cells after COVID-19. Cultured CD4+ T cell DNA was sequenced using the Oncomine TCR Beta short-read assay. From the PCR reads, TCRdb called clonotypes with MiXCR, one entry per CDR3 protein. This sample carries around 19,000 distinct CDR3 sequences, approximately 45% of them seen once, and the ten largest clones take under 3%. This sample's treatment: approximately 10-day PBMC culture with coronavirus spike peptide pools or control peptides (ViraFEST assay). Their antigens remain unidentified. The starting material was CD4+ T cells from blood, cultured in vitro, obtained after SARS-CoV-2 vaccination. Receptor source: a human donor who had recovered from COVID-19.

This clonotype was detected only a few times. The chain is built from TRBV6-2 or TRBV6-3 and TRBJ2-5, with unresolved D. Germline V gives CDR1 MNHEY, CDR2 SVGEGT. The CDR3 is 12 residues long. Between the trimmed V and J ends, which lost 7 bases and 7 bases, there was a span of 13 bases. This CDR3 is CASNFPVGTQYF. DNA of the CDR3: TGTGCCAGCAACTTTCCAGTCGGGACCCAGTACTTC.

This clonotype was detected only a few times. This sequence joins TRBV7-8 and TRBJ2-2; a possible D gene is TRBD2 (7 bases). The V gene's germline CDR1 is SGHVS and CDR2 FQNEAQ. This CDR3 comprises 16 residues. Trimming shortened V by 4 bases and J by 1 base, and 13 bases separated the two germline ends. The CDR3 DNA reads as TGTGCCAGCAGCTGGTGGGAGGGACAGAACACCGGGGAGCTGTTTTTT. Translation: CASSWWEGQNTGELFF.

The chain uses TRBV7-3 and TRBJ2-5; 9 bases are a match to TRBD1. Germline V gives CDR1 SGHTA, CDR2 FQGTGA. There are 13 residues in the CDR3. V lost 3 bases, J lost 4 bases, and 0 bases stayed unmatched. The CDR3 nucleotides are TGTGCCAGCAGCTTGGGACAGGGAGAGACCCAGTACTTC. Its translation: CASSLGQGETQYF.

V gene TRBV19 combines with J gene TRBJ2-1, with TRBD2 matching over 9 bases. Trimming cost V 3 bases and J 11 bases; bases outside gene matches: 8. This CDR3 comprises 14 residues. Germline V gives CDR1 LNHDA, CDR2 SQIVND (reference sequence). The chain's CDR3 is CASSIPATSGKQFF. DNA of the CDR3: TGTGCCAGTAGTATTCCGGCGACTAGCGGAAAGCAGTTCTTC.

The chain uses TRBV4-1 and TRBJ2-3; D is undetermined. Germline V CDR1 and CDR2: MGHRA, YSYEKL. Between the trimmed V and J ends, which lost 4 bases and 5 bases, there was a span of 7 bases. This CDR3 has 12 amino acids. CDR3 region: CASSRLGDTQYF. CDR3 DNA sequence: TGCGCCAGCAGCCGCCTAGGAGATACGCAGTATTTT.

The V gene is TRBV20-1, the J gene TRBJ1-1, with D possibly being TRBD1 (5 bases). CDR3 length: 15 residues. Germline V gene sequence: CDR1 DFQATT, CDR2 SNEGSKA (reference sequence). Between the trimmed V and J ends, which lost 0 bases and 1 base, there was a span of 12 bases. The CDR3 sequence: CSARDAGTGNTEAFF. In DNA, the CDR3 is TGCAGTGCTAGAGATGCCGGGACGGGGAACACTGAAGCTTTCTTT.

The chain joins TRBV7-3 to TRBJ1-2; D gene unclear. The CDR3 sequence is 13 residues long. Between the trimmed V and J ends, which lost 2 bases and 6 bases, there was a span of 10 bases. The germline CDR1 and CDR2 sequences are SGHTA and FQGTGA. CDR3 nucleotides: TGTGCCAGCAGCTTATTAGGTGGAGATGGCTACACCTTC. It is translated as CASSLLGGDGYTF.

In its sample, this clonotype was seen a few times. The genes are TRBV20-1 and TRBJ2-3; 7 nucleotides agree with TRBD2. Germline V lookup: CDR1 DFQATT, CDR2 SNEGSKA (reference sequence). V lost 3 bases, J lost 1 base, and 10 bases stayed unmatched. The CDR3 runs to 16 residues. Here the CDR3 reads CSASTTGGSGTDTQYF. CDR3 sequence (DNA): TGCAGTGCTAGTACCACGGGGGGAAGCGGCACAGATACGCAGTATTTT.

This clonotype came up once. CDR3 in DNA: TGTGCCAGCAGTGGGAGACAGGGGGATGCCTCTGGAAACACCATATATTTT. Translating it yields CASSGRQGDASGNTIYF. The genes are TRBV6-4 and TRBJ1-3; the match to TRBD1 covers 9 bases. V lost 4 bases and J lost 0; bases outside the gene matches: 7. The CDR3 consists of 17 residues. CDR1 and CDR2 from the germline V gene are MRHNA and SNTAGT.

This clonotype was counted between two and nine times. The CDR3 region is CASSYHAGQQFF. CDR3 DNA sequence: TGTGCCAGCAGTTACCATGCGGGACAGCAGTTCTTC. The rearrangement uses TRBV6-2 or TRBV6-3 and TRBJ2-1, with a weak D call TRBD2 (6 bases). From germline, CDR1 is MNHEY and CDR2 SVGEGT. V was cut by 2 bases and J by 11 bases, with 10 bases left in between. The CDR3 is made up of 12 amino acids.

The chain links TRBV20-1 to TRBJ1-3; D is unresolved. The CDR3 contains 13 residues. The ends were cut back, 0 bases at V and 2 bases at J, with 5 bases in the middle. The germline V gene encodes CDR1 DFQATT and CDR2 SNEGSKA (reference sequence). CDR3 nucleotide sequence: TGCAGTGCTAGAGAGACGGCTGGAAACACCATATATTTT. Protein sequence: CSARETAGNTIYF.

This clonotype was counted a few times. The V and J genes are TRBV20-1 and TRBJ1-1; D is unresolved. V lost 1 base, J lost 1 base, and 7 bases lay in between. Germline V gives CDR1 DFQATT, CDR2 SNEGSKA (reference sequence). This CDR3 is 13 amino acids long. CDR3 nucleotides: TGCAGTGCTAGAGTTAACTGGAACACTGAAGCTTTCTTT. This codes for CSARVNWNTEAFF.

V is TRBV6-1 and J is TRBJ1-6, with D perhaps matching TRBD1 (5 bases). With 1 base removed from V and 5 bases from J, the gap between germline ends came to 9 bases. The CDR3 runs 15 residues. CDR1 MNHNS and CDR2 SASEGT come from the germline V gene. CDR3 DNA: TGTGCCAGCAGTGAAGGGAGCAGGGATAATTCACCCCTCCACTTT. Protein: CASSEGSRDNSPLHF.

J is TRBJ1-2 and V is TRBV14, with 11 nucleotides matching TRBD1. Germline V gene lookup returns CDR1 SGHDN and CDR2 FVKESK. The CDR3 covers 15 residues. Trimming at V came to 1 base and at J to 6 bases, leaving 4 bases not matched to a gene. The CDR3 DNA is TGTGCCAGCAGCCAAGCGGGGACAGGGGGGAATGGCTACACCTTC. This sequence encodes CASSQAGTGGNGYTF.

The J gene is TRBJ1-2, the V gene TRBV30; D unresolved. V was cut by 0 bases and J by 7 bases, with 12 bases left in between. The germline CDR1 and CDR2 sequences are GTSNPN and SVGIG (reference sequence). The CDR3 has 13 amino acids. CDR3 region: CAWSVTKEGGYTF. In DNA form, the CDR3 reads TGTGCCTGGAGTGTAACGAAGGAGGGTGGCTACACCTTC.